Below are 23 T cell receptor beta chains sequenced from a single sample in a study of T cell repertoires in cytomegalovirus infection. From the reads, TCRdb called clonotypes with MiXCR, one entry per CDR3 protein. The sample yields more than 400,000 distinct CDR3 sequences, around 27% seen once. Sample: PBMCs. All receptors derive from a human donor in good health (CMV status not recorded). Some clones in this sample may be carry-over from other donors' samples.

The V gene is TRBV27, the J gene TRBJ1-1; perhaps TRBD1 as D (5 bases). Germline V gene data show CDR1 as MNHEY and CDR2 as SMNVEV (reference sequence). Trimming cost V 4 bases and J 5 bases, with 11 bases left between them. This CDR3 has 13 amino acids. CDR3 DNA: TGTGCCAGCAGTTGGGGGGGTGGAACTGAAGCTTTCTTT. This codes for CASSWGGGTEAFF.

In this sample, this clonotype turned up a few times. The rearrangement joins TRBV25-1 to TRBJ2-1; tentatively, D is TRBD2 (5 bases). Germline values: CDR1 MGHDK, CDR2 SYGVNS. CDR3 length: 14 amino acids. Trimming took off 5 bases at V and 3 bases at J, with 11 bases between the two ends. The CDR3 protein is CASSRTGDYNEQFF. CDR3 bases: TGTGCCAGCAGTAGAACCGGGGACTACAATGAGCAGTTCTTC.

This clonotype came up many times. The chain joins TRBV7-9 to TRBJ1-4; D uncertain. Germline CDR1 is SEHNR and CDR2 is FQNEAQ (reference sequence). The ends were cut back, 1 base at V and 7 bases at J, with 10 bases in the middle. The CDR3 is 14 amino acids. The DNA of the CDR3 is TGTGCCAGCAGCTTAGGAGGGCTGGCTGAAAAACTGTTTTTT. Translating it yields CASSLGGLAEKLFF.

This chain links TRBV19 with TRBJ2-2; unclear D gene. CDR3 length: 13 residues. The V gene's germline CDR1 is LNHDA and CDR2 SQIVND (reference sequence). The V end lost 3 bases, the J end lost 8 bases, and 10 bases lay between the germline ends. In nucleotides, the CDR3 is TGTGCCAGTAGTATGAGAAGCGTAGGGGAGCTGTTTTTT. Protein product: CASSMRSVGELFF.

This clonotype was observed many times. V and J are TRBV7-3 and TRBJ2-3; tentatively, D is TRBD1 (5 bases). Trimming took off 2 bases at V and 3 bases at J, with 12 bases between the two ends. The CDR3 loop spans 15 amino acids. Germline CDR1 reads SGHTA; CDR2 reads FQGTGA. The CDR3 nucleotides are TGTGCCAGCAGCTTACAGGGTAAAGAAACAGATACGCAGTATTTT. Protein sequence: CASSLQGKETDTQYF. The variable domain in full, with the rest retrieved from reference TRBV7-3 and TRBJ2-3, is GAGVSQTPSNKVTEKGKYVELRCDPISGHTALYWYRQSLGQGPEFLIYFQGTGAADDSGLPNDRFFAVRPEGSVSTLKIQRTERGDSAVYLCASSLQGKETDTQYFGPGTRLTVL.

V is TRBV29-1 and J is TRBJ2-5; D possibly uses TRBD1 or TRBD2 (5 bases each). V was shortened by 3 bases and J by 3 bases, with 20 bases between the two germline ends. CDR1 and CDR2 from the germline V gene are SQVTM and ANQGSEA. This CDR3 region has 16 residues. CDR3: CSVDNRDPGREETQYF. The CDR3, as DNA: TGCAGCGTTGATAACCGGGACCCAGGTCGGGAAGAGACCCAGTACTTC.

This CDR3 is CASPPSGSGVNEQFF. For the CDR3, the DNA is TGTGCCAGCCCCCCTAGCGGGAGCGGGGTTAATGAGCAGTTCTTC. V gene TRBV28 combines with J gene TRBJ2-1, with 10 nucleotides matching TRBD2. From germline, CDR1 is MDHEN and CDR2 SYDVKM. The CDR3 has 15 residues. The V segment lost 8 bases and the J segment 7 bases; nucleotides outside the gene matches: 11.

This clonotype has more than one count but fewer than ten. The V call is TRBV7-6, the J call TRBJ1-6; D is uncertain. CDR1 and CDR2 from the germline V gene are SGHVS and FNYEAQ. The CDR3 is made up of 13 amino acids. Trimming pared 4 bases from V and 7 bases from J, leaving 8 bases between. The CDR3 is CASSSEVNSPLHF. The DNA of the CDR3 is TGTGCCAGCAGCTCGGAGGTGAATTCACCCCTCCACTTT.

This clonotype was seen a few times. The chain is built from TRBV12-3 or TRBV12-4 and TRBJ2-2; TRBD2 aligns across 13 bases. The CDR3 extends over 15 amino acids. Trimming cost V 6 bases and J 4 bases; bases outside gene matches: 2. CDR3 nucleotides: TGTGCCAGCAGCAGGACTAGCGGGAGCACCGGGGAGCTGTTTTTT. Amino acid sequence: CASSRTSGSTGELFF.

The V and J genes are TRBV12-3 or TRBV12-4 and TRBJ2-1; a possible D gene is TRBD2 (5 bases). This CDR3 spans 14 amino acids. Trimming took 8 bases from V and 4 from J, leaving 15 bases between them. The CDR3, as DNA: TGTGCCAGCTTAAGAGAGAGGGTTTACAATGAGCAGTTCTTC. Its protein product is CASLRERVYNEQFF.

This chain uses TRBV24-1 with TRBJ2-1; 11 bases align to TRBD1. Germline values: CDR1 KGHDR, CDR2 SFDVKD. J was trimmed by 6 bases and V by 4 bases; bases with no gene match: 7. The length of the CDR3 is 16 residues. The CDR3 reads CATSEAGQGVSNEQFF. The CDR3 DNA reads as TGTGCCACCAGTGAAGCGGGACAGGGGGTGAGCAATGAGCAGTTCTTC.

This clonotype was counted many times. The chain recombines TRBV7-8 with TRBJ2-1; 7 nucleotides line up with TRBD1. This CDR3 has 16 amino acids. Germline CDR1 SGHVS, CDR2 FQNEAQ. With V trimmed by 4 bases and J by 0 bases, 6 bases remained unmatched. Here the CDR3 reads CASSSTGPHSYNEQFF. CDR3 DNA sequence: TGTGCCAGCAGCTCGACAGGGCCACACTCCTACAATGAGCAGTTCTTC.

The rearrangement links TRBV29-1 to TRBJ1-5; D unclear. Germline CDR1 reads SQVTM; CDR2 reads ANQGSEA. The CDR3 runs 14 residues. Trimming removed 5 bases from V and 7 bases from J, with 18 bases in between. The CDR3 DNA follows: TGCAGCGTTTTTATCGGGGAGGTGGGACAGCCCCAGCATTTT. Amino acid sequence: CSVFIGEVGQPQHF.

This chain uses TRBV7-9 with TRBJ2-2; 7 bases are shared with TRBD1. CDR3 length equals 17 residues. Germline trimming cut 5 bases from V and 1 base from J; bases unmatched to any gene: 10. The germline CDR1 and CDR2 sequences are SEHNR and FQNEAQ (reference sequence). The CDR3 is CASSQDPGQLNTGELFF. CDR3 bases: TGTGCCAGCAGCCAGGATCCGGGACAGTTGAACACCGGGGAGCTGTTTTTT.

The chain carries TRBV2 and TRBJ1-5; TRBD1 aligns across 9 bases. This CDR3 has 15 residues. Germline values: CDR1 SNHLY, CDR2 FYNNEI. Unmatched junction bases numbered 5, after V lost 6 bases and J lost 2 bases. The CDR3, as DNA: TGTGCCAGCAGCAGACAGGGGGTCCGCAATCAGCCCCAGCATTTT. Translation: CASSRQGVRNQPQHF.

This clonotype came up many times. The V call is TRBV7-2, the J call TRBJ1-5; the D is unclear. Germline V CDR1 and CDR2: SGHTA, FQGNSA. Trimming pared 3 bases from V and 9 bases from J, leaving 9 bases between. The CDR3 covers 12 residues. As DNA, the CDR3 is TGTGCCAGCAGCTTGTTGGCCGGGCCCCAGCATTTT. Translation: CASSLLAGPQHF.

This chain connects TRBV20-1 to TRBJ1-5; a possible D gene is TRBD1 (5 bases). CDR3 length: 14 amino acids. The V gene's germline CDR1 is DFQATT and CDR2 SNEGSKA (reference sequence). V was shortened by 1 base and J by 5 bases, with 12 bases between the two germline ends. CDR3 in amino acids: CSARGWGGDQPQHF. In DNA form, the CDR3 reads TGCAGTGCTAGAGGTTGGGGGGGGGATCAGCCCCAGCATTTT.

This clonotype has only a few counts. This chain connects TRBV7-9 to TRBJ2-1; TRBD2 aligns across 9 bases. The CDR3 loop spans 15 amino acids. The germline gives CDR1 SEHNR, CDR2 FQNEAQ (reference sequence). The J segment lost 5 bases and the V segment lost 4 bases, leaving 6 bases of the junction unmatched. The CDR3 region is CASSSGLAIDNEQFF. CDR3 DNA: TGTGCCAGCAGCTCTGGACTAGCGATCGACAATGAGCAGTTCTTC.

This clonotype was seen at least ten times. The V gene is TRBV7-6, the J gene TRBJ2-2; D perhaps matches TRBD1 (5 bases). Per the germline V gene, CDR1 is SGHVS and CDR2 is FNYEAQ. The V end was cut by 1 base, the J end by 4 bases, with 7 bases between. The CDR3 is 14 amino acids. The chain's CDR3 is CASSLGQITGELFF. The CDR3, as DNA: TGTGCCAGCAGCTTAGGACAGATCACCGGGGAGCTGTTTTTT.

In its sample, this clonotype was seen many times. The rearrangement links TRBV7-2 to TRBJ1-2, with TRBD1 as a possible D gene (5 bases). Trimming removed 0 bases from V and 6 bases from J, with 11 bases in between. The germline CDR1 and CDR2 sequences are SGHTA and FQGNSA. The CDR3 totals 14 residues. The CDR3 nucleotides are TGTGCCAGCAGCTTAGCGGGCAGGGAGGATGGCTACACCTTC. It yields the protein CASSLAGREDGYTF.

V usage is TRBV20-1 and J usage is TRBJ1-6, with 9 bases aligning to TRBD1. This CDR3 has 13 residues. Trimming removed 6 bases from V and 7 bases from J; junction bases left unmatched: 4. Germline V CDR1 and CDR2: DFQATT, SNEGSKA (reference sequence). The CDR3 sequence: CSAAGTGNSPLHF. Written as DNA, the CDR3 is TGCAGTGCAGCGGGGACAGGGAATTCACCCCTCCACTTT.

The rearrangement uses TRBV30 and TRBJ2-1; D possibly matches TRBD1 or TRBD2 (5 bases each). Trimming took off 6 bases at V and 8 bases at J, with 17 bases between the two ends. The CDR3 contains 13 residues. CDR1 and CDR2 from the germline V gene are GTSNPN and SVGIG (reference sequence). The CDR3: CACLRGEKDEQFF. The CDR3 DNA reads as TGTGCCTGCCTAAGGGGAGAAAAGGATGAGCAGTTCTTC. The full variable domain, its missing parts supplied by reference TRBV30 and TRBJ2-1, is SQTIHQWPATLVQPVGSPLSLECTVEGTSNPNLYWYRQAAGRGLQLLFYSVGIGQISSEVPQNLSASRPQDRQFILSSKKLLLSDSGFYLCACLRGEKDEQFFGPGTRLTVL.

This clonotype occurred a few times. This chain links TRBV5-5 with TRBJ1-2; 7 nucleotides agree with TRBD1. Germline V gene sequence: CDR1 SGHKS, CDR2 YYEKEE (reference sequence). Losses at the gene ends were 6 bases for V and 6 bases for J; bases not matched to a gene: 11. The CDR3 covers 14 residues. As DNA, the CDR3 is TGTGCCAGCACCTTTGGCGTAGGGGGCAATGGCTACACCTTC. Its protein product is CASTFGVGGNGYTF.